These 3 T cell receptor beta chains came from one sample sequenced in a study of PD-L1 blockade in urothelial cancer. Profiled with immunoSEQ multiplex PCR; TCRdb holds only in-frame clones, not every one. Of about 56,000 clones in the sample, 85% were seen once. Time point given: pretreatment peripheral blood. Sequenced material: PBMCs, taken around atezolizumab (anti-PD-L1) treatment. The receptor set was obtained from a man in his sixties or seventies with urothelial cancer.

This clone turned up a few times. The rearrangement links TRBV7-3 to TRBJ1-2; D is uncertain. CDR3 length: 10 residues. Germline lookup yields CDR1 SGHTA and CDR2 FQGTGA. V gave up 11 bases and J gave up 4 bases, with 8 bases separating them. Here the CDR3 reads CAAGSYGYTF. CDR3 nucleotide sequence: TGTGCCGCCGGGAGCTATGGCTACACCTTC.

This clone was detected only once. The chain is built from TRBV5-1 and TRBJ2-5; TRBD2 is a possible D gene (7 bases). This CDR3 region has 17 residues. Germline lookup yields CDR1 SGHRS and CDR2 YFSETQ. Trimming removed 1 base from V and 2 bases from J, with 18 bases in between. The CDR3 DNA is TGCGCCAGCAGCTTGAGAGTGGGGGGGCTTGGGCAAGAGACCCAGTACTTC. The encoded protein is CASSLRVGGLGQETQYF.

The rearrangement uses TRBV11-2 and TRBJ1-2, with 8 bases aligning to TRBD1. The CDR3 is 16 amino acids. CDR1 SGHAT and CDR2 FQNNGV come from the germline V gene. V trimming: 10 bases; J trimming: 5 bases; junction bases outside the gene matches: 18. DNA for the CDR3: TGTGCCACCTATCAGGGGGCAGGGGGCTACCCTTATGGCTACACCTTC. Amino acid sequence: CATYQGAGGYPYGYTF.